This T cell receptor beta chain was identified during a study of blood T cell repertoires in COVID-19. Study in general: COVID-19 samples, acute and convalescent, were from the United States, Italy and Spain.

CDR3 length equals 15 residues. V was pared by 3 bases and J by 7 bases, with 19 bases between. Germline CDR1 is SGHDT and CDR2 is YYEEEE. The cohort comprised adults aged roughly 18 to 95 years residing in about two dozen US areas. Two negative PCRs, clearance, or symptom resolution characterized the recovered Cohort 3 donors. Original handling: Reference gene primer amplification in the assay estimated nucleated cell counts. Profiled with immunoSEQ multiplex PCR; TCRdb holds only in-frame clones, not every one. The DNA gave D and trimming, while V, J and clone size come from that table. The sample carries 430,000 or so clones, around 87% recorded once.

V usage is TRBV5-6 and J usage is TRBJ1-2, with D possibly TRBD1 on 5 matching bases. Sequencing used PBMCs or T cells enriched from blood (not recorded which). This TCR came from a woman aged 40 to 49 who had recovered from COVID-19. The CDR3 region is CASSSRGEGRSGYTF. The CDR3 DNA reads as TGTGCCAGCAGCTCGCGGGGGGAGGGGCGAAGTGGCTACACCTTC.